This TCR beta chain derives from a study of T cells after posttransplantation cyclophosphamide (dated by TCRdb to 2016 to 2017). With respect to the entire study: Using TRB sequencing, the study followed how the T cell repertoire reconstituted after myeloablative bone marrow transplantation in which posttransplantation cyclophosphamide served as GVHD prophylaxis. Blood from every one of the approximately 30 PTCy patients who had 1-year posttransplant specimens underwent TRB sequencing. Because TRA and TRB clonality correlated tightly in 8 to 10 samples, the subsequent TCR analyses were limited to TRB only. Samples from 30 to 35 PTCy-treated patients, along with samples from 16 of their related bone marrow donors, underwent antigen receptor sequencing. Up to 3 additional blood samples from 2 to 5.2 years after transplant were also TRB-sequenced in 3 patients, as was pretransplant blood from 4 patients. Public TRB sequences were checked against a database of over 3,600 sequences associated with responses to pathogens, tumor antigens, self-antigens and alloantigens. Results the study describes overall, beyond this receptor: Donor-recipient similarity was low at 1-2 months but rose over the first year, and later blood repertoires were often dominated by donor CD8+ memory clones. Across the approximately 47 patients, TRB clonality was highly associated with recipient CMV seropositivity and CMV reactivation, and diversity with PTCy was similar to that in the CNI/methotrexate controls. The TRB repertoires of T cells infiltrating skin or GI tract showed only limited overlap with the TRB repertoires of T cells in blood.

Interpreted using the paper, the treatment or condition label stands for: high-dose cyclophosphamide on days +3 and +4 as single-agent GVHD prophylaxis. For conditioning, the PTCy patients got busulfan and fludarabine, then a related or unrelated marrow graft, followed by cyclophosphamide on days +3 and +4. PTCy-treated patients were drawn from a prospective multi-institutional clinical trial. Peripheral blood and bone marrow mononuclear cells were isolated by Ficoll-Hypaque density centrifugation and were cryopreserved. The CDR3 has 16 amino acids, counting the end cysteine and phenylalanine. The entry retains the CDR3 DNA only, 48 bases that are in frame from base 1. V lost 4 bases and J lost 2 bases; the stretch between them is 15 bases long. CDR1 and CDR2 are drawn from the germline V gene: LGHNT, FRNRAP. TRB sequencing was run on genomic DNA with either the immunoSEQ assay at survey resolution or the hsTCRB kit. Turning to the authors' computational methods: The immunoSEQ software handled the initial read processing, while the LymphoSeq R package was used for the repertoire analyses. For each TRB dataset, clonality was calculated as 1 minus normalized Shannon entropy, and the Gini coefficient was computed as well. Phenotypes of unsorted samples were inferred by mapping TRB sequences from sorted subsets of the recipient or donor onto the same recipient's unsorted samples. TCRdb retrieved this table from immuneACCESS and kept in-frame rearrangements only. Not all clones are present; in checked studies, unresolved V genes account for under half, and no reason is known for the remainder. Clone size and the V and J calls come from that table; the DNA yielded D and trimming. For this sample the table reports 3,000 or so clones, with no clone seen just once. The top ten clonotypes cover 8% to 13% of the sample.

This clone showed up many times. The antigen it recognizes is unknown. Within one base of it there is no much larger clone, and no base qualities were kept. The TCR comes from a male patient aged 60-70 years who received an allogeneic stem cell transplant from a related donor and was CMV-positive. After a transplant, some T cells may be the graft donor's own cells. Sequences were derived from PBMCs, sampled after allogeneic stem cell transplant with posttransplant cyclophosphamide. The V and J segments used are TRBV12-5 and TRBJ2-1; matching of 6 bases hints at TRBD2 as the D gene. For the CDR3, the sequence is CASGWAGSAPYNEQFF. The nucleotide sequence reads as follows: TGTGCTAGTGGTTGGGCGGGATCAGCTCCCTACAATGAGCAGTTCTTC.